This T cell receptor beta chain was sequenced during a study of CDR3 diversity in severe acne. This CDR3 spans 15 amino acids. Trimming took 5 bases from V and 8 from J; bases not matched to a gene: 13. Per germline, CDR1 SGHTA and CDR2 FQGNSA. TCRdb redid the calling of the PCR reads with MiXCR, one entry per CDR3 protein. The table shows roughly 93,000 distinct CDR3 sequences, with approximately 54% occurring only once. This clonotype was observed many times. The sample was blood. This clonotype originated in a male donor with severe acne vulgaris. The chain is built from TRBV7-2 and TRBJ2-7, with 9 bases lining up with TRBD2. The CDR3 nucleotides are TGTGCCAGCAGCGCCCCGGGACTAGCCGTAAGGCAGCAGTACTTC. Its translation: CASSAPGLAVRQQYF.